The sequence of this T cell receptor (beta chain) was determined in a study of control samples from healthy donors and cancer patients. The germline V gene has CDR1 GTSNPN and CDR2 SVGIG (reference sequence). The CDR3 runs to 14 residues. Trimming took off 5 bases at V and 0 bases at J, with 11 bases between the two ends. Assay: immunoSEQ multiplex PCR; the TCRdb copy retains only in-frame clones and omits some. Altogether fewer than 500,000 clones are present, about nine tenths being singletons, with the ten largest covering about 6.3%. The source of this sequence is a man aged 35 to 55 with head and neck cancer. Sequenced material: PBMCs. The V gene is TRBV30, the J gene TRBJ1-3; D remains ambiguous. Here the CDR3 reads CAWAPLNSGNTIYF. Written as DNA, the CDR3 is TGTGCCTGGGCCCCGTTAAACTCTGGAAACACCATATATTTT.